The present T cell receptor beta chain was sequenced within a study of CD4 T cells in relation to SARS-CoV-2 and coronaviruses. Study-level background: Of the patients, fewer than ten were male, 4 female, two Hispanic. Study conclusions and caveats: Pre-pandemic and post-infection samples never came from the same donor. Crossreactivity was assessed only for spike protein, not other viral proteins.

Deep TCR-beta sequencing used DNA from uncultured naive and memory CD4+ T cells. TCRdb's table, derived via immunoSEQ multiplex PCR, lists solely in-frame clones and lacks some. The data show 50,000 to 65,000 clones, about 90% seen once. This clone was found once. Its antigen is as yet unknown. The CDR3 has 16 residues. Germline trimming cut 2 bases from V and 0 bases from J; bases unmatched to any gene: 2. Germline V gene lookup returns CDR1 SNHLY and CDR2 FYNNEI. The rearrangement uses TRBV2 and TRBJ1-5; TRBD1 matches 9 bases. Sequencing was performed on naive CD4+ T cells from PBMCs. Subset reported: naive CD4+ T cells isolated by negative enrichment. This sequence was found in an adult with COVID-19. The CDR3 protein is CASSEPGQGSNQPQHF. Written as DNA, the CDR3 is TGTGCCAGCAGTGAACCGGGACAGGGTAGCAATCAGCCCCAGCATTTT.